A selection of T cell receptor beta chains follows, all from one sample in a study of response to subunit inactivated influenza vaccine. Each CDR3 protein gets one entry after TCRdb re-called the RT-PCR reads with MiXCR. Of 450,000 to 600,000 distinct CDR3 sequences listed, approximately 7.8% are singletons. Sample: PBMCs from blood, taken roughly 24 months after vaccination. Source of these receptors: a man aged 45 to 75 who received an inactivated influenza vaccine. CDR3s include the opening cysteine and the closing phenylalanine or tryptophan. D genes are given only for firm matches. Rows give clone size only sometimes, using once, few, many, or a class for an expanded clone.

clone size	V gene	D gene	CDR3 length	J gene	CDR3 DNA	CDR3 protein
many	TRBV4-1	TRBD1	14	TRBJ1-1	TGCGCCAGCAGCCCAGGACAGGGGAGGACTGAAGCTTTCTTT	CASSPGQGRTEAFF
NA	TRBV4-1	NA	16	TRBJ2-5	TGCGCCAGCAGCCAAAGTCCGGAGGGCCACCAAGAGACCCAGTACTTC	CASSQSPEGHQETQYF
NA	TRBV4-3	NA	15	TRBJ2-5	TGCGCCAGCAGCCAAGTGGTGAATTACCAAGAGACCCAGTACTTC	CASSQVVNYQETQYF
NA	TRBV6-5	NA	18	TRBJ2-6	TGTGCCAGCAGTTACTTAGGAGTAAGGGTTCCTGGGGCCAACGTCCTGACTTTC	CASSYLGVRVPGANVLTF
many	TRBV2	NA	15	TRBJ1-5	TGTGCCAGCCATGGGGCCCGAAGTAGCAATCAGCCCCAGCATTTT	CASHGARSSNQPQHF
many	TRBV4-2	NA	15	TRBJ1-4	TGTGCCAGCAGCCAAGAAGGGGACTCCAATGAAAAACTGTTTTTT	CASSQEGDSNEKLFF
NA	TRBV20-1	NA	17	TRBJ1-5	TGCAGTGCTAGAGATCTTACAGAGGCTTATAGCAATCAGCCCCAGCATTTT	CSARDLTEAYSNQPQHF
NA	TRBV27	TRBD1	15	TRBJ2-5	TGTGCCAGCAGTTTCCGGGACAGGGGGCAAGAGACCCAGTACTTC	CASSFRDRGQETQYF
many	TRBV30	NA	14	TRBJ1-3	TGTGCCTGCCAAGAGGCCTATGCTGGAAACACCATATATTTT	CACQEAYAGNTIYF
NA	TRBV20-1	TRBD2	13	TRBJ2-7	TGCAGTGCCGATAGCGGGAGAGGGTACGAGCAGTACTTC	CSADSGRGYEQYF
many	TRBV4-1	TRBD2	16	TRBJ2-1	TGCGCCAGCAGCCTAAGAGGACTAGCGTCCTACAATGAGCAGTTCTTC	CASSLRGLASYNEQFF
many	TRBV6-2/TRBV6-3	NA	17	TRBJ2-1	TGTGCCAGCAGTTACTTAACGGGGGCCAGCTCCTACAATGAGCAGTTCTTC	CASSYLTGASSYNEQFF
many	TRBV4-1	NA	14	TRBJ1-1	TGCGCCAGCAGCCAAGAAGATAGGGGCACTGAAGCTTTCTTT	CASSQEDRGTEAFF
few	TRBV2	TRBD2	15	TRBJ2-7	TGTGCCAGCAGGGAAAAAACTAGCGGGAGCTACGAGCAGTACTTC	CASREKTSGSYEQYF
few	TRBV18	TRBD1	13	TRBJ2-6	TGCGGGACAGGGTTCTCTGGGGCCAACGTCCTGACTTTC	CGTGFSGANVLTF
NA	TRBV5-6	NA	13	TRBJ1-1	TGTGCCAGCAGCTTGGGGTGGGCCACTGAAGCTTTCTTT	CASSLGWATEAFF
few	TRBV6-5	TRBD1	15	TRBJ2-7	TGTGCCAGCAGTTACCCGACAGGGTTTGGCCGCGAGCAGTACTTC	CASSYPTGFGREQYF
NA	TRBV20-1	NA	11	TRBJ2-5	TGCAGTGCTGCCCCTGAAGGGGCCCAGTACTTC	CSAAPEGAQYF
NA	TRBV6-1	NA	14	TRBJ1-1	TGTGCCAGCAGCCAATCGACAGGGAACACTGAAGCTTTCTTT	CASSQSTGNTEAFF
few	TRBV5-1	NA	15	TRBJ2-1	TGCGCCAGCAGCTTTGGCCAAAGCTCCTACAATGAGCAGTTCTTC	CASSFGQSSYNEQFF
medium-sized	TRBV9	NA	15	TRBJ2-3	TGTGCCAGCAGTCTCGGGGGCCACAGCACAGATACGCAGTATTTT	CASSLGGHSTDTQYF
few	TRBV20-1	TRBD2	16	TRBJ2-3	TGCAGTGCTAGGGGTGATGGCGGGAGGGCCGATCATACGCAGTATTTT	CSARGDGGRADHTQYF
NA	TRBV4-2	NA	12	TRBJ2-1	TGTGCCAGCAGCCAAGATCAAAATGAGCAGTTCTTC	CASSQDQNEQFF
many	TRBV6-1	NA	14	TRBJ1-5	TGTGCCAGCAGTGAAGCAGGCCGCCGTCAGCCCCAGCATTTT	CASSEAGRRQPQHF
NA	TRBV27	NA	12	TRBJ1-2	TGTGCCAGCAGCCACCCTAACGGGGGCTACACCTTC	CASSHPNGGYTF
few	TRBV10-3	TRBD1	16	TRBJ1-1	TGTGCCATCAGTGAGAATTTTGGACAGGGGCGGACTGAAGCTTTCTTT	CAISENFGQGRTEAFF
NA	TRBV6-2/TRBV6-3	TRBD2	18	TRBJ2-3	TGTGCCAGCAGTTACACGGCCGGGAGGGATACTAGCACAGATACGCAGTATTTT	CASSYTAGRDTSTDTQYF